Shown below are 30 T cell receptor beta chains from a single sample sequenced in a study of T cells in Graves' hyperthyroidism and ophthalmopathy. It was RNA transcripts that yielded the amplified TCR beta CDR3 regions. During a first-round RT-PCR of the TCR CDR3, the HTBI primer set was used. MiXCR, run by TCRdb on the multiplex PCR reads, gives a single entry per CDR3 protein. The table includes some 550,000 distinct CDR3 sequences, more than 15% detected once. The sequenced sample was blood. Receptors originate from a middle-aged woman with Graves' ophthalmopathy.

The table lists this clonotype with many counts. The chain carries TRBV11-2 and TRBJ2-2; perhaps D is TRBD1 or TRBD2 (5 bases each). The germline V and J ends were trimmed by 5 bases and 6 bases, with 13 bases remaining between them. Germline V gene data show CDR1 as SGHAT and CDR2 as FQNNGV. This CDR3 region has 14 residues. The CDR3 is CASSQRRGAGELFF. The DNA for the CDR3 is TGTGCCAGCAGCCAACGACGGGGCGCCGGGGAGCTGTTTTTT.

This clonotype was observed a few times. This chain links TRBV5-1 with TRBJ2-5; weak D call: TRBD1 (5 bases). V was shortened by 0 bases and J by 1 base, with 10 bases between the two germline ends. Germline assignment: CDR1 SGHRS and CDR2 YFSETQ. The CDR3 is 15 amino acids. In DNA form, the CDR3 reads TGCGCCAGCAGCTTGGACCCTCAGGGCCAAGAGACCCAGTACTTC. Encoded protein: CASSLDPQGQETQYF. Supplemented by reference TRBV5-1 and TRBJ2-5, the full variable domain reads KAGVTQTPRYLIKTRGQQVTLSCSPISGHRSVSWYQQTPGQGLQFLFEYFSETQRNKGNFPGRFSGRQFSNSRSEMNVSTLELGDSALYLCASSLDPQGQETQYFGPGTRLLVL.

A few counts support this clonotype. The chain links TRBV19 to TRBJ1-5, with D uncertain. Between the trimmed V and J ends, which lost 5 bases and 3 bases, there was a span of 8 bases. This CDR3 comprises 13 residues. CDR1 and CDR2 from the germline V gene are LNHDA and SQIVND (reference sequence). CDR3 residues: CASSDGVNQPQHF. The CDR3, as DNA: TGTGCCAGTAGTGACGGGGTCAATCAGCCCCAGCATTTT.

This clonotype came up many times. This chain joins TRBV7-2 and TRBJ2-1; D remains ambiguous. This CDR3 is 13 amino acids long. Trimming cost V 7 bases and J 9 bases, with 16 bases left between them. Per germline, CDR1 SGHTA and CDR2 FQGNSA. The CDR3 reads CASTQHTNAEQFF. The CDR3 bases are TGTGCCAGCACCCAACACACAAATGCTGAGCAGTTCTTC.

This clonotype was observed a handful of times. The genes are TRBV12-3 or TRBV12-4 and TRBJ1-2, with 7 positions matching TRBD1. The CDR3 sequence is 17 residues long. The trim removed 1 base at V and 1 base at J, leaving 9 bases unmatched. The CDR3 nucleotides read TGTGCCAGCAGTTTAGATTATTACAGGGGAGGTAACTATGGCTACACCTTC. Its protein product is CASSLDYYRGGNYGYTF.

This clonotype was seen at least ten times. The chain has TRBV2 and TRBJ2-1, with TRBD2 matching 11 bases. The CDR3 is 17 amino acids. The junction had 10 bases not matched to a gene; V was cut back by 5 bases and J by 4 bases. Germline CDR1 and CDR2: SNHLY and FYNNEI. The CDR3 here is CASSLRGGLAEYNEQFF. In DNA form, the CDR3 reads TGTGCCAGCAGTCTTAGGGGGGGACTAGCGGAGTACAATGAGCAGTTCTTC. The complete variable domain, with remaining parts taken from reference TRBV2 and TRBJ2-1, reads EPEVTQTPSHQVTQMGQEVILRCVPISNHLYFYWYRQILGQKVEFLVSFYNNEISEKSEIFDDQFSVERPDGSNFTLKIRSTKLEDSAMYFCASSLRGGLAEYNEQFFGPGTRLTVL.

This clonotype has ten or more counts. J is TRBJ2-3 and V is TRBV6-1; TRBD2 matches 7 bases. The junction had 5 bases not matched to a gene; V was cut back by 8 bases and J by 0 bases. Germline CDR1 is MNHNS and CDR2 is SASEGT. The CDR3 runs to 14 residues. The CDR3 sequence is CASGEGTSTDTQYF. The DNA for the CDR3 is TGTGCCAGCGGGGAGGGGACTAGCACAGATACGCAGTATTTT.

In its sample, this clonotype was seen a few times. The chain recombines TRBV20-1 with TRBJ2-3, with 8 positions matching TRBD2. J lost 4 bases, V lost 4 bases, and 10 bases had no gene match. The CDR3 totals 15 residues. CDR1 is DFQATT and CDR2 is SNEGSKA in the germline V gene (reference sequence). This CDR3 reads CSATSGREDPDTQYF. The CDR3 DNA is TGCAGTGCTACCTCCGGGCGGGAGGATCCAGATACGCAGTATTTT.

This clonotype has a handful of counts. The chain uses TRBV6-1 and TRBJ1-5; D is unresolved. Germline V gives CDR1 MNHNS, CDR2 SASEGT. The CDR3 contains 16 residues. V lost 5 bases and J 0 bases, leaving 14 bases between the germline ends. The CDR3 spells CASSLVPRNSNQPQHF. Written as DNA, the CDR3 is TGTGCCAGCAGTCTCGTACCCAGAAATAGCAATCAGCCCCAGCATTTT.

This sequence joins TRBV12-5 and TRBJ2-7; D not certain. The CDR3 is made up of 13 amino acids. The V end was cut by 0 bases, the J end by 2 bases, with 5 bases between. CDR1 LGHNT and CDR2 FRNRAP come from the germline V gene. The CDR3: CASGLVHPYEQYF. The DNA for the CDR3 is TGTGCTAGTGGTTTGGTGCACCCCTACGAGCAGTACTTC.

This clonotype was observed a single time. V is TRBV11-2 and J is TRBJ1-4, with 9 bases aligning to TRBD1. V shed 9 bases, J shed 7 bases, and the junction held 12 bases outside the gene matches. The CDR3 is 15 amino acids. CDR1 SGHAT and CDR2 FQNNGV come from the germline V gene. CDR3 loop: CASSQAPGQGEKLFF. Written as DNA, the CDR3 is TGTGCCAGTAGCCAGGCCCCGGGACAGGGTGAAAAACTGTTTTTT.

In its sample, this clonotype was seen many times. CDR3 sequence reads: CASSPGQVAQPQHF. CDR3 bases: TGTGCCAGCTCACCGGGACAGGTTGCTCAGCCCCAGCATTTT. The V gene is TRBV18, the J gene TRBJ1-5; TRBD1 aligns across 8 bases. The germline V gene encodes CDR1 KGHSH and CDR2 LQKENI. Germline trimming cut 3 bases from V and 6 bases from J; bases unmatched to any gene: 4. This CDR3 comprises 14 residues.

This clonotype has a handful of counts. The V and J genes are TRBV20-1 and TRBJ2-4, with D unresolved. The CDR3 is 14 amino acids. Germline-derived CDR1 and CDR2 are DFQATT and SNEGSKA (reference sequence). Trimming shortened V by 0 bases and J by 3 bases, and 9 bases separated the two germline ends. CDR3: CSAREKPFKNIQYF. DNA for the CDR3: TGCAGTGCTAGAGAAAAGCCATTCAAAAACATTCAGTACTTC.

Ten or more counts support this clonotype. V is TRBV2 and J is TRBJ2-2; D might be TRBD1 (5 bases). The germline V and J ends were trimmed by 6 bases and 5 bases, with 13 bases remaining between them. The germline gives CDR1 SNHLY, CDR2 FYNNEI. The CDR3 loop spans 14 amino acids. The CDR3 DNA reads as TGTGCCAGCAGAGGGGATCAACGAACCGGGGAGCTGTTTTTT. Its translation: CASRGDQRTGELFF.

This clonotype was counted at least ten times. The chain carries TRBV7-2 and TRBJ2-5; a weak D match, TRBD2 (5 bases). Trimming removed 3 bases from V and 2 bases from J, with 7 bases in between. CDR3 length: 13 residues. CDR1 and CDR2 from the germline V gene are SGHTA and FQGNSA. CDR3 bases: TGTGCCAGCAGCTTTGGACTTCAAGAGACCCAGTACTTC. Its translation: CASSFGLQETQYF.

On this clonotype itself: Given a much more abundant clone one base away, this may be a read error. The chain carries TRBV7-8 and TRBJ1-5; tentatively, D is TRBD1 (5 bases). The CDR3 covers 17 residues. V was cut by 2 bases and J by 4 bases, with 18 bases left in between. From germline, CDR1 is SGHVS and CDR2 FQNEAQ. CDR3 sequence: CASSLSGAWVGNQPQHF. Here the CDR3 DNA reads TGTGCCAGCAGCTTAAGCGGGGCTTGGGTGGGGAATCAGCCCCAGCATTTT. The variable domain in full, with the rest retrieved from reference TRBV7-8 and TRBJ1-5, is GAGVSQSPRYKVAKRGQDVALRCDPISGHVSLFWYQQALGQGPEFLTYFQNEAQLDKSGLPSDRFFAERPEGSVSTLKIQRTQQEDSAVYLCASSLSGAWVGNQPQHFGDGTRLSIL.

The CDR3 DNA sequence: TGCAGTGCTAGACAGGTGGGGCTGTTGGAGACCCAGTACTTC. This codes for CSARQVGLLETQYF. The V gene is TRBV20-1, the J gene TRBJ2-5; tentative D call: TRBD1 (5 bases). This CDR3 comprises 14 residues. The V gene's germline CDR1 is DFQATT and CDR2 SNEGSKA (reference sequence). V lost 2 bases and J lost 5, with 15 bases in between.

Many counts were recorded for this clonotype. The chain carries TRBV4-1 and TRBJ2-5, with a tentative D call TRBD1 (6 bases). The CDR3 consists of 16 residues. In germline, CDR1 is MGHRA, CDR2 YSYEKL. Trimming took 1 base from V and 2 from J, leaving 14 bases between them. CDR3 region: CASSQVVQDRQETQYF. The CDR3 DNA reads as TGCGCCAGCAGCCAAGTGGTACAGGACAGACAAGAGACCCAGTACTTC.

In its sample, this clonotype was seen a few times. The rearrangement joins TRBV6-2 or TRBV6-3 to TRBJ2-1; D gene ambiguous. The V and J ends lost 0 bases and 4 bases respectively, with 13 bases between them. Per germline, CDR1 MNHEY and CDR2 SVGEGT. This CDR3 comprises 16 residues. CDR3 residues: CASSYSILVGYNEQFF. CDR3 in DNA: TGTGCCAGCAGTTACTCGATCTTGGTGGGTTACAATGAGCAGTTCTTC.

This sequence joins TRBV3-1 and TRBJ1-1; no definite D call. There are 14 residues in the CDR3. The V end lost 8 bases, the J end lost 5 bases, and 18 bases lay between the germline ends. CDR1 LGHDT and CDR2 YNNKEL come from the germline V gene (reference sequence). CDR3: CASATSEKETEAFF. The DNA of the CDR3 is TGTGCCAGCGCCACGTCAGAAAAGGAGACTGAAGCTTTCTTT. The full variable domain, with the rest looked up from reference TRBV3-1 and TRBJ1-1, is DTAVSQTPKYLVTQMGNDKSIKCEQNLGHDTMYWYKQDSKKFLKIMFSYNNKELIINETVPNRFSPKSPDKAHLNLHINSLELGDSAVYFCASATSEKETEAFFGQGTRLTVV.

This clonotype was seen repeatedly, ten times or more. The chain uses TRBV27 and TRBJ1-1, with D perhaps TRBD1 (5 bases). Germline V lookup: CDR1 MNHEY, CDR2 SMNVEV (reference sequence). The CDR3 loop spans 13 amino acids. Trimming removed 5 bases from V and 4 bases from J, with 11 bases in between. CDR3 loop: CASSRQGLTEAFF. In DNA, the CDR3 is TGTGCCAGCAGTCGTCAGGGCCTCACTGAAGCTTTCTTT.

There are many counts of this clonotype. The V gene is TRBV11-3, the J gene TRBJ2-2, with D unresolved. The germline gives CDR1 SGHNT, CDR2 YENEEA. V was shortened by 1 base and J by 4 bases, with 4 bases between the two germline ends. The CDR3 runs to 13 residues. The CDR3 spells CASSLGFTGELFF. The CDR3 DNA sequence: TGTGCCAGCAGCTTAGGCTTCACCGGGGAGCTGTTTTTT. Together with reference TRBV11-3 and TRBJ2-2, the CDR3 gives the full variable domain: EAGVVQSPRYKIIEKKQPVAFWCNPISGHNTLYWYLQNLGQGPELLIRYENEEAVDDSQLPKDRFSAERLKGVDSTLKIQPAELGDSAVYLCASSLGFTGELFFGEGSRLTVL.

This clonotype was seen ten or more times. The CDR3 DNA reads TGTGCCAGCAGCTTAGGGACCAAAGAGACCCAGTACTTC. Protein product: CASSLGTKETQYF. This chain connects TRBV7-2 to TRBJ2-5; D unresolved. Deletions cut 1 base from V and 3 bases from J, with 6 bases between. This CDR3 has 13 amino acids. CDR1 and CDR2 from the germline V gene are SGHTA and FQGNSA. Based on the CDR3 plus reference TRBV7-2 and TRBJ2-5, the full variable domain is GAGVSQSPSNKVTEKGKDVELRCDPISGHTALYWYRQSLGQGLEFLIYFQGNSAPDKSGLPSDRFSAERTGGSVSTLTIQRTQQEDSAVYLCASSLGTKETQYFGPGTRLLVL.

This clonotype was seen repeatedly, ten times or more. The V gene is TRBV28, the J gene TRBJ1-1, with 8 bases identical to TRBD1. The CDR3 totals 17 residues. Germline CDR1 reads MDHEN; CDR2 reads SYDVKM. The trim removed 6 bases at V and 3 bases at J, leaving 15 bases unmatched. As DNA, the CDR3 is TGTGCCAGCAGGCCAGAGACAGGGGCTTGGATTCACACTGAAGCTTTCTTT. Residues: CASRPETGAWIHTEAFF.

There are a few counts of this clonotype. The rearrangement joins TRBV6-1 to TRBJ1-3; 8 nucleotides line up with TRBD1. V was clipped by 7 bases and J by 4 bases; unmatched bases: 9. CDR3 size: 15 residues. From germline, CDR1 is MNHNS and CDR2 SASEGT. The CDR3 loop is CASTGPGTGGNTIYF. Written as DNA, the CDR3 is TGTGCCAGCACCGGACCCGGGACAGGAGGAAACACCATATATTTT.

The chain recombines TRBV20-1 with TRBJ2-3; TRBD2 matches 8 bases. Germline values: CDR1 DFQATT, CDR2 SNEGSKA (reference sequence). The CDR3 has 14 residues. The J segment lost 0 bases and the V segment lost 5 bases, leaving 4 bases of the junction unmatched. CDR3 loop: CSAVLAGSTDTQYF. The CDR3 bases are TGCAGTGCTGTCCTAGCGGGTAGCACAGATACGCAGTATTTT.

This chain links TRBV6-1 with TRBJ1-4; 8 bases fit TRBD1. Unmatched junction bases numbered 12, after V lost 10 bases and J lost 8 bases. Germline-derived CDR1 and CDR2 are MNHNS and SASEGT. The CDR3 totals 14 residues. CDR3 in amino acids: CAIADRALGEKLFF. For the CDR3, the DNA is TGTGCCATCGCGGACAGGGCGTTAGGGGAAAAACTGTTTTTT.

The chain carries TRBV12-3 or TRBV12-4 and TRBJ2-5; 14 positions agree with TRBD2. The CDR3 totals 16 residues. Losses at the gene ends were 8 bases for V and 0 bases for J; bases not matched to a gene: 5. The CDR3 nucleotides are TGTGCCAGCGACGGACTAGCGGGGGGTCACCAAGAGACCCAGTACTTC. Amino acids: CASDGLAGGHQETQYF.

V is TRBV3-1 and J is TRBJ2-1; 7 bases agree with TRBD2. V shed 4 bases and J 10 bases; nucleotides not matched to a gene: 13. The CDR3 extends over 15 amino acids. Germline V lookup: CDR1 LGHDT, CDR2 YNNKEL (reference sequence). CDR3 residues: CASSRRLAGAEEQFF. The DNA for the CDR3 is TGTGCCAGCAGCCGTCGACTAGCCGGGGCGGAAGAGCAGTTCTTC.

The V and J genes are TRBV11-2 and TRBJ2-2, with TRBD2 identical over 7 bases. The CDR3 runs to 15 residues. The V segment lost 2 bases and the J segment 6 bases; nucleotides outside the gene matches: 6. CDR1 and CDR2 (germline): SGHAT, FQNNGV. The CDR3 DNA sequence: TGTGCCAGCAGCTTAACCGGCGGGAGTTCCGGGGAGCTGTTTTTT. Protein product: CASSLTGGSSGELFF.